The 4 T cell receptor beta chains below were found in one sample sequenced in a study of early T cells in non-severe SARS-CoV-2 infection. TCRdb re-called the 5' RACE reads through MiXCR, storing one row per CDR3 protein. The sample records about 50,000 distinct CDR3 sequences, roughly 5% being singletons. Here the sequenced sample was whole blood, taken at baseline. The receptor set was obtained from an adult who was a healthcare worker with PCR-confirmed SARS-CoV-2 infection or an uninfected control (not recorded which).

This clonotype was picked up many times. The chain is built from TRBV7-2 and TRBJ2-7; 11 nucleotides match TRBD2. The V gene's germline CDR1 is SGHTA and CDR2 FQGNSA. After removal of 6 bases from V and 7 bases from J, the junction contained 14 bases not matched to a gene. This CDR3 is built from 16 residues. The CDR3 DNA sequence: TGTGCCAGCAGTCCCGGGATAGCGGGAGGGCCGCGGGAGCAGTACTTC. Translated: CASSPGIAGGPREQYF.

This clonotype showed up many times. The CDR3 protein is CASSISGGRGNEQFF. The CDR3 DNA sequence: TGTGCCAGCAGCATTTCAGGGGGTAGAGGCAATGAGCAGTTCTTC. This chain connects TRBV6-2 or TRBV6-3 to TRBJ2-1; TRBD1 agrees at 7 bases. The germline gives CDR1 MNHEY, CDR2 SVGEGT. The V gene end was trimmed by 6 bases and the J gene end by 6 bases; junction bases not matched to a gene: 11. CDR3 size: 15 residues.

This clonotype showed up many times. The chain recombines TRBV20-1 with TRBJ2-3; the D is unclear. Trimming cost V 6 bases and J 2 bases, with 6 bases left between them. The CDR3 is made up of 11 amino acids. In germline, CDR1 is DFQATT, CDR2 SNEGSKA (reference sequence). The CDR3 sequence: CSALYTDTQYF. CDR3 DNA: TGCAGTGCCTTATACACAGATACGCAGTATTTT.

About this clonotype itself: Because the CDR3's place on the DNA is in doubt, the DNA is left out and the CDR3 is given as listed by TCRdb. The chain joins TRBV7-3 to TRBJ2-3; the D segment call TRBD1 is taken from the table without a DNA check. Inclusive of both ends, the CDR3 amounts to 15 amino acids. Per germline, CDR1 SGHTA and CDR2 FQGTGA. The CDR3 reads CASSFGPGLTDTQYF.